These 5 T cell receptor beta chains came from one sample sequenced in a study of response to subunit inactivated influenza vaccine. MiXCR, run by TCRdb on the RT-PCR reads, gives a single entry per CDR3 protein. The sample shows about 650,000 distinct CDR3 sequences, about a sixth of them seen only once. The source material was PBMCs from blood, sampled 12 days after vaccination. These TCRs come from a middle-aged man who received an inactivated influenza vaccine.

This clonotype was observed a few times. V is TRBV20-1 and J is TRBJ2-5; the D call may be TRBD1 or TRBD2 (5 bases each). The CDR3 contains 14 residues. Germline CDR1 is DFQATT and CDR2 is SNEGSKA (reference sequence). V was shortened by 3 bases and J by 2 bases, with 13 bases between the two germline ends. Here the CDR3 reads CSASGDGLQETQYF. The CDR3 DNA reads as TGCAGTGCTAGCGGGGACGGACTTCAAGAGACCCAGTACTTC.

This clonotype was seen only once. The chain is built from TRBV28 and TRBJ1-1; D gene uncertain. Germline loops: CDR1 MDHEN, CDR2 SYDVKM. The CDR3 loop spans 14 amino acids. The V gene lost 2 bases and the J gene lost 0 bases, with 7 bases spanning the gap. For the CDR3, the DNA is TGTGCCAGCAGTTTAGTCCTCGTGAACACTGAAGCTTTCTTT. Its translation: CASSLVLVNTEAFF.

The chain joins TRBV5-4 to TRBJ2-1; D uncertain. Germline-derived CDR1 and CDR2 are SGHNT and YYREEE (reference sequence). CDR3 length: 15 residues. Trimming removed 1 base from V and 6 bases from J, with 14 bases in between. The DNA for the CDR3 is TGTGCCAGCAGCTTGATGGGTAGAAGAGGCAATGAGCAGTTCTTC. Translated, it gives CASSLMGRRGNEQFF.

The rearrangement links TRBV20-1 to TRBJ2-5, with unresolved D. The CDR3 has 15 amino acids. Germline V CDR1 and CDR2: DFQATT, SNEGSKA (reference sequence). Deletions cut 1 base from V and 1 base from J, with 13 bases between. This CDR3 reads CSARGHLALQETQYF. The CDR3 DNA is TGCAGTGCTAGAGGCCACCTCGCCCTCCAAGAGACCCAGTACTTC.

This clonotype was seen a single time. With a much larger clone just one base away, this may be a read error. The V gene is TRBV5-6, the J gene TRBJ2-5; D perhaps matches TRBD1 (6 bases). The V end lost 4 bases, the J end lost 5 bases, and 15 bases lay between the germline ends. The germline CDR1 and CDR2 sequences are SGHDT and YYEEEE. The length of the CDR3 is 14 residues. The CDR3 here is CASSIGTIHETQYF. The DNA of the CDR3 is TGTGCCAGCAGCATCGGGACAATTCACGAGACCCAGTACTTC.